This T cell receptor (beta chain) comes out of a study of cytomegalovirus exposure and HLA in healthy donors. Primers: 60 Vbeta forward and 13 Jbeta reverse. TCRdb's table, derived via immunoSEQ multiplex PCR, lists solely in-frame clones and lacks some. The sample has over 150,000 clones; 60% to 85% are singletons. The germline V gene encodes CDR1 SGHNT and CDR2 YYREEE (reference sequence). The CDR3 has 13 amino acids. Trimming took off 4 bases at V and 4 bases at J, with 11 bases between the two ends. There are a few counts of this clone. Its target is unknown. Findings of the study overall: TCR beta chains associated with HLA were, in a later analysis, more clonally expanded than equally common others.

The chain uses TRBV5-4 and TRBJ1-2; perhaps TRBD1 as D (5 bases). Sequenced sample: PBMCs. The TCR was taken from a male donor in good health and CMV-seropositive. The CDR3 is CASSREGAYGYTF. Written as DNA, the CDR3 is TGTGCCAGCAGCCGCGAAGGGGCCTATGGCTACACCTTC.